Presented here are 5 T cell receptor beta chains from one specimen sequenced in a study of blood T cell repertoires in COVID-19. The table came from immunoSEQ multiplex PCR; TCRdb's copy has only in-frame clones and leaves some out. The table records roughly 150,000 clones, approximately 88% of them present only once. Sequenced: peripheral blood. Source of these receptors: a human donor in a cohort sampled during active COVID-19.

V and J are TRBV5-1 and TRBJ1-1; 8 bases are shared with TRBD1. V shed 4 bases and J 1 base; nucleotides not matched to a gene: 15. CDR1 is SGHRS and CDR2 is YFSETQ in the germline V gene. The CDR3 is 18 residues long. The CDR3 DNA is TGCGCCAGCAGCAAGCCCCAGGGGGCAGCGGGTACGAACACTGAAGCTTTCTTT. This sequence encodes CASSKPQGAAGTNTEAFF. The variable domain in full, with the rest retrieved from reference TRBV5-1 and TRBJ1-1, is KAGVTQTPRYLIKTRGQQVTLSCSPISGHRSVSWYQQTPGQGLQFLFEYFSETQRNKGNFPGRFSGRQFSNSRSEMNVSTLELGDSALYLCASSKPQGAAGTNTEAFFGQGTRLTVV.

This chain connects TRBV7-9 to TRBJ1-2; 9 bases align to TRBD1. The CDR3 covers 18 residues. Germline CDR1 is SEHNR and CDR2 is FQNEAQ (reference sequence). The V and J ends lost 1 base and 0 bases, in that order; junction bases with no gene match: 9. DNA of the CDR3: TGTGCCAGCAGCTTAGAACCCCTACAGGGGGCAGCTAACTATGGCTACACCTTC. It yields the protein CASSLEPLQGAANYGYTF.

V gene TRBV7-2 combines with J gene TRBJ1-3; D is unclear. V was shortened by 8 bases and J by 2 bases, with 16 bases between the two germline ends. The CDR3 length is 15 residues. Germline lookup yields CDR1 SGHTA and CDR2 FQGNSA. The CDR3 bases are TGTGCCAGCGCCCTGAGGGTAAACCCTGGAAACACCATATATTTT. Encoded protein: CASALRVNPGNTIYF.

The gene calls are TRBV7-9 and TRBJ2-3, with 7 nucleotides matching TRBD1. Per the germline V gene, CDR1 is SEHNR and CDR2 is FQNEAQ (reference sequence). Unmatched junction bases numbered 11, after V lost 5 bases and J lost 0 bases. The CDR3 is made up of 17 amino acids. CDR3 in DNA: TGTGCCAGCAGCCTTAGGACAGGATTCATAAGCACAGATACGCAGTATTTT. Amino acids: CASSLRTGFISTDTQYF.

The chain uses TRBV3-1 (or the pseudogene TRBV3-2) and TRBJ1-1, with D tentatively TRBD1 (6 bases). The CDR3 runs to 13 residues. Germline CDR1 and CDR2: LGHDT and YNNKEL (reference sequence). The V gene lost 1 base and the J gene lost 6 bases, with 9 bases spanning the gap. CDR3 in amino acids: CASSQGTVAEAFF. In DNA form, the CDR3 reads TGTGCCAGCAGCCAAGGGACAGTCGCTGAAGCTTTCTTT.